Below are 18 T cell receptor beta chains sequenced from a single sample in a study of cytomegalovirus exposure and HLA in healthy donors. This PCR relied on a set of 60 Vbeta primers and 13 Jbeta primers. Only in-frame clones appear in the TCRdb table, and some are missing; sequencing was by immunoSEQ multiplex PCR. The sample lists 85,000 to 90,000 clones; about 80% were seen once. Input material: PBMCs. The receptors originated from a man aged 25-40 years in good health and CMV-seropositive.

This sequence joins TRBV14 and TRBJ1-6; a possible D gene is TRBD1 (5 bases). Looked up from germline, CDR1 is SGHDN and CDR2 is FVKESK. The CDR3 spans 16 residues. Trimming stripped 0 bases from V and 2 bases from J, with 8 bases between. CDR3 bases: TGTGCCAGCAGCCAAGACTGGGGCCCCTATAATTCACCCCTCCACTTT. It yields the protein CASSQDWGPYNSPLHF.

The DNA for the CDR3 is TGCAGTGCTGGGGGCCTCTATGGCTACACCTTC. Residues: CSAGGLYGYTF. J is TRBJ1-2 and V is TRBV20-1; a possible D gene is TRBD1 (6 bases). Trimming pared 5 bases from V and 4 bases from J, leaving 8 bases between. Germline CDR1 and CDR2: DFQATT and SNEGSKA (reference sequence). This CDR3 spans 11 amino acids.

This clone was seen more than once but under ten times. The chain uses TRBV4-1 and TRBJ2-1; 8 positions match TRBD2. This CDR3 is built from 18 residues. CDR1 and CDR2 from the germline V gene are MGHRA and YSYEKL. J gave up 3 bases and V 4 bases, and 14 bases lay outside the gene matches. CDR3 in amino acids: CASSPWGSGGGGYNEQFF. CDR3 nucleotide sequence: TGCGCCAGCAGCCCCTGGGGGTCGGGGGGGGGAGGCTACAATGAGCAGTTCTTC.

The chain employs TRBV10-3 and TRBJ2-5, with D tentatively TRBD2 (5 bases). With the DNA end fitting TRBJ2-7 better, the J assignment may be wrong. This CDR3 region has 15 residues. CDR1 is ENHRY, CDR2 SYGVKD, per germline. The CDR3 coding sequence is TGTGCCATCAGTGAGTCCGGGGTGGTGGCCCACGAGCAGTACTTC. This sequence encodes CAISESGVVAHEQYF.

V and J are TRBV27 and TRBJ2-1; 7 nucleotides align to TRBD2. CDR1 is MNHEY, CDR2 SMNVEV, per germline (reference sequence). The CDR3 spans 17 residues. Trimming at V came to 5 bases and at J to 5 bases, leaving 15 bases not matched to a gene. The CDR3 nucleotides are TGTGCCAGCAGTCCCCTGGGGGGGTGGGGGGAGGACAATGAGCAGTTCTTC. This translates into CASSPLGGWGEDNEQFF.

The V and J genes are TRBV6-5 and TRBJ2-7; D perhaps matches TRBD2 (8 bases). Germline V gives CDR1 MNHEY, CDR2 SVGAGI. There are 13 residues in the CDR3. V lost 5 bases, J lost 7 bases, and 15 bases lay in between. The CDR3 loop is CASSPGQRGEQYF. For the CDR3, the DNA is TGTGCCAGCAGTCCGGGACAGCGGGGGGAGCAGTACTTC.

V gene TRBV7-9 combines with J gene TRBJ1-5; 7 nucleotides align to TRBD1. Looked up from germline, CDR1 is SEHNR and CDR2 is FQNEAQ (reference sequence). The ends lost 0 bases at V and 3 bases at J; junction bases unmatched: 8. The CDR3 covers 17 residues. The CDR3 here is CASSLAGFTGDNQPQHF. The CDR3 nucleotides are TGTGCCAGCAGCTTAGCGGGATTTACAGGGGACAATCAGCCCCAGCATTTT.

V and J are TRBV30 and TRBJ2-1, with a possible D match to TRBD1 (5 bases). The CDR3 has 15 amino acids. Trimming removed 0 bases from V and 2 bases from J, with 11 bases in between. Germline assignment: CDR1 GTSNPN and CDR2 SVGIG (reference sequence). The CDR3: CAWSVGQGAYNEQFF. The CDR3 DNA reads as TGTGCCTGGAGTGTAGGGCAGGGCGCCTACAATGAGCAGTTCTTC.

This chain connects TRBV16 to TRBJ1-4; D unclear. The CDR3 is 15 residues long. The germline gives CDR1 KGHSY, CDR2 FQNENV. Trimming took 2 bases from V and 0 from J, leaving 7 bases between them. The CDR3 region is CASSQAISTNEKLFF. Written as DNA, the CDR3 is TGTGCCAGCAGCCAAGCGATTTCAACTAATGAAAAACTGTTTTTT.

The sample holds one count of this clone. The chain combines TRBV4-3 with TRBJ2-2, with a possible D match to TRBD2 (5 bases). This CDR3 has 16 residues. Trimming removed 0 bases from V and 6 bases from J, with 14 bases in between. Germline V gives CDR1 LGHNA, CDR2 YSLEER. The CDR3, as DNA: TGCGCCAGCAGCCAAGATACGGCTAGCTGGGCCGGGGAGCTGTTTTTT. Translating it yields CASSQDTASWAGELFF.

This clone occurred a few times. The CDR3, as DNA: TGTGCCAGCTCGCGGGCAGGGGTGATGACTAATGAAAAACTGTTTTTT. Protein: CASSRAGVMTNEKLFF. V gene TRBV6-7 combines with J gene TRBJ1-4, with TRBD1 as a possible D gene (6 bases). TRBV6-7 carries the ORF label, with uncertain function. This CDR3 spans 16 amino acids. Trimming shortened V by 8 bases and J by 2 bases, and 18 bases separated the two germline ends.

The chain carries TRBV18 and TRBJ2-7, with D possibly matching TRBD2 (7 bases). This CDR3 is built from 16 residues. The V gene's germline CDR1 is KGHSH and CDR2 LQKENI. Trimming shortened V by 2 bases and J by 3 bases, and 17 bases separated the two germline ends. CDR3 coding DNA: TGTGCCAGCTCACCAGTACAGGGCCCGGGAGGCTACGAGCAGTACTTC. It is translated as CASSPVQGPGGYEQYF. Combining the CDR3 with reference TRBV18 and TRBJ2-7 gives the whole variable domain NAGVMQNPRHLVRRRGQEARLRCSPMKGHSHVYWYRQLPEEGLKFMVYLQKENIIDESGMPKERFSAEFPKEGPSILRIQQVVRGDSAAYFCASSPVQGPGGYEQYFGPGTRLTVT.

CDR3 in amino acids: CASSTGTGNLKQYF. CDR3 nucleotides: TGTGCCAGTAGTACAGGAACCGGGAACTTAAAGCAGTACTTC. The V call is TRBV19, the J call TRBJ2-7; D is possibly TRBD2 (5 bases). This CDR3 is built from 14 residues. Germline CDR1 and CDR2: LNHDA and SQIVND (reference sequence). V lost 4 bases and J 8 bases, leaving 18 bases between the germline ends.

This clone showed up just once. This chain uses TRBV7-2 with TRBJ2-5; 7 positions agree with TRBD2. Trimming took 5 bases from V and 7 from J; bases not matched to a gene: 10. The CDR3 is made up of 14 amino acids. CDR1 is SGHTA, CDR2 FQGNSA, per germline. CDR3 sequence: CASSPNSGRGTQYF. The CDR3 coding sequence is TGTGCCAGCAGCCCCAACTCTGGGAGGGGGACCCAGTACTTC.

The chain is built from TRBV5-1 and TRBJ2-1, with 13 bases identical to TRBD2. The length of the CDR3 is 18 residues. V shed 3 bases and J 2 bases; nucleotides not matched to a gene: 8. The V gene's germline CDR1 is SGHRS and CDR2 YFSETQ. CDR3 DNA: TGCGCCAGCAGCTGGCTATCCGGGACTAGCGGGACCTACAATGAGCAGTTCTTC. Protein product: CASSWLSGTSGTYNEQFF.

The CDR3: CASSQQSYEQYF. The CDR3 DNA sequence: TGTGCCAGCTCACAACAGTCCTACGAGCAGTACTTC. This chain uses TRBV18 with TRBJ2-5; no clear D. The J call may be mistaken, given a closer DNA end match to TRBJ2-7. The CDR3 is made up of 12 amino acids. Germline CDR1 and CDR2: KGHSH and LQKENI.

The chain has TRBV15 and TRBJ2-1; 8 nucleotides align to TRBD1. The length of the CDR3 is 14 residues. V trimming: 3 bases; J trimming: 4 bases; junction bases outside the gene matches: 2. Germline-derived CDR1 and CDR2 are LNHNV and YYDKDF (reference sequence). CDR3 sequence: CATSSYRGYNEQFF. DNA for the CDR3: TGTGCCACCAGCAGTTACAGGGGGTACAATGAGCAGTTCTTC.

V gene TRBV7-6 combines with J gene TRBJ2-3, with D possibly matching TRBD2 (6 bases). The CDR3 runs 15 residues. Germline CDR1 and CDR2: SGHVS and FNYEAQ. V gave up 2 bases and J gave up 2 bases, with 11 bases separating them. DNA of the CDR3: TGTGCCAGCAGCTTATCCGGGGGACCCACAGATACGCAGTATTTT. Translation: CASSLSGGPTDTQYF.